Below are 5 T cell receptor beta chains sequenced from a single sample in a study of blood T cell repertoires in COVID-19. Assay: immunoSEQ multiplex PCR; the TCRdb copy retains only in-frame clones and omits some. The table records about 300,000 clones, 87% of them present only once. Input material: PBMCs or T cells enriched from blood (not recorded which). Receptor source: a woman aged 30 to 39 who had recovered from COVID-19.

The chain employs TRBV7-2 and TRBJ2-3, with 9 nucleotides matching TRBD2. This CDR3 contains 18 residues. V gave up 2 bases and J gave up 3 bases; unmatched junction bases: 12. Germline CDR1 and CDR2: SGHTA and FQGNSA. The CDR3 DNA is TGTGCCAGCAGCTTAAAAGGCGGGGGGGCCCTCGGAACAGATACGCAGTATTTT. Translated, it gives CASSLKGGGALGTDTQYF.

This clone has a single count. V gene TRBV4-2 combines with J gene TRBJ2-7; 8 nucleotides match TRBD1. The germline V gene encodes CDR1 LGHNA and CDR2 YNFKEQ. The length of the CDR3 is 13 residues. V lost 6 bases, J lost 2 bases, and 3 bases stayed unmatched. CDR3 in DNA: TGTGCCAGCAGGAGGACAGGGACCTACGAGCAGTACTTC. It yields the protein CASRRTGTYEQYF.

The V call is TRBV20-1, the J call TRBJ1-5; TRBD1 matches 7 bases. CDR3 size: 14 residues. Per the germline V gene, CDR1 is DFQATT and CDR2 is SNEGSKA (reference sequence). The V segment lost 3 bases and the J segment 4 bases; nucleotides outside the gene matches: 6. CDR3 in DNA: TGCAGTGCTAGTCGGGGACAGATAAATCAGCCCCAGCATTTT. Translated, it gives CSASRGQINQPQHF.

The rearrangement joins TRBV9 to TRBJ2-5; the match to TRBD2 covers 10 bases. V dropped 3 bases and J dropped 5; count of bases not matched to a gene: 7. This CDR3 is 15 amino acids long. Germline CDR1 SGDLS, CDR2 YYNGEE. The CDR3 loop reads CASSAIGTSDETQYF. The CDR3 region has the DNA TGTGCCAGCAGCGCCATTGGGACTAGCGACGAGACCCAGTACTTC.

This chain uses TRBV27 with TRBJ1-4; maybe TRBD1 (5 bases). The CDR3 is made up of 16 amino acids. Germline V gives CDR1 MNHEY, CDR2 SMNVEV (reference sequence). V was cut by 7 bases and J by 8 bases, with 23 bases left in between. The CDR3 DNA follows: TGTGCCAGCACGGACCTCGGAAGGGGTGGGTTCGAAAAACTGTTTTTT. Protein sequence: CASTDLGRGGFEKLFF.